The clone carrying this T cell receptor (beta chain) was detected only a few times. This sample's time point: patch test 1, 2 weeks after DPC sensitization. Specified treatment: therapeutic diphenylcyclopropenone sensitization with weekly scalp DPC. The entry originates in a study of human T cells and chemical hapten exposure. The CDR3 runs to 17 residues. V lost 2 bases to trimming and J lost 8 bases, with 21 bases between them. CDR1 MGHDK and CDR2 SYGVNS come from the germline V gene. TCRdb reprocessed the RACE reads via MiXCR and lists one record per CDR3 protein. The top ten clones hold around 4% of a sample with approximately 80,000 distinct CDR3 sequences, 9.5% to 12% of them seen once.

The specimen comprised whole blood, sampled in connection with sensitization to the hapten diphenylcyclopropenone (DPC). The J gene is TRBJ1-4, the V gene TRBV25-1; no clear D. The receptor was isolated from a woman aged 50 to 60 with alopecia areata. Some clones in this sample may be carry-over from other donors' samples. The CDR3 is CASSERIRAGSGEKLFF. The CDR3 DNA reads as TGTGCCAGCAGTGAAAGGATTCGCGCGGGATCCGGCGAAAAACTGTTTTTT.